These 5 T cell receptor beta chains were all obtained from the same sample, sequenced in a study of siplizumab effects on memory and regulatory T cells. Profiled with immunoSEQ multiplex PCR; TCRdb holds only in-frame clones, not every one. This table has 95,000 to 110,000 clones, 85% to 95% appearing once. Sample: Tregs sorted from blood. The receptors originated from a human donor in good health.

This CDR3 reads CASSLMVWEGPYEQYF. The CDR3 bases are TGTGCCAGCAGCTTAATGGTGTGGGAGGGCCCGTACGAGCAGTACTTC. The V and J genes are TRBV11-3 and TRBJ2-7; 7 bases map to TRBD2. The V and J ends lost 2 bases and 4 bases, in that order; junction bases with no gene match: 11. This CDR3 contains 16 residues. In germline, CDR1 is SGHNT, CDR2 YENEEA.

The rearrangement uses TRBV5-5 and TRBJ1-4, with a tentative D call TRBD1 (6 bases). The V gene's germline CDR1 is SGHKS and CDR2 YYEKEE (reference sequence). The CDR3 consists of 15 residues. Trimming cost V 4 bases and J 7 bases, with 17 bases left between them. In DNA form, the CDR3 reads TGTGCCAGCAGCCCGGTCGGGGGCTGGGGTGAAAAACTGTTTTTT. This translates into CASSPVGGWGEKLFF.

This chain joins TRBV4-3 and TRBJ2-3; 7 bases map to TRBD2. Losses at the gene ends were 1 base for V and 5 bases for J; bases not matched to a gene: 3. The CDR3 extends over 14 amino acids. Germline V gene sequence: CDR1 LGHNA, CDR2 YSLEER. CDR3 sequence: CASSQGGGIDTQYF. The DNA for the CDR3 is TGCGCCAGCAGCCAAGGGGGGGGTATAGATACGCAGTATTTT.

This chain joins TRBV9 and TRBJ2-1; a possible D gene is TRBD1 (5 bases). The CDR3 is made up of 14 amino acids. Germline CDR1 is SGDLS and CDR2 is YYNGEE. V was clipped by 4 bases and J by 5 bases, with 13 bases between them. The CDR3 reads CASSPPAGNNEQFF. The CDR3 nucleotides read TGTGCCAGCAGCCCCCCGGCAGGGAACAATGAGCAGTTCTTC.

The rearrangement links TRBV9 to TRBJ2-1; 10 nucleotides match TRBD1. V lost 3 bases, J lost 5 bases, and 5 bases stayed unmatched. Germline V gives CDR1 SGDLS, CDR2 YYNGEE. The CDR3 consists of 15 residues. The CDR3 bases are TGTGCCAGCAGCGCGGGACAGGGGCTTGACAATGAGCAGTTCTTC. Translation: CASSAGQGLDNEQFF. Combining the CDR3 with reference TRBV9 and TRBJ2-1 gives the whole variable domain DSGVTQTPKHLITATGQRVTLRCSPRSGDLSVYWYQQSLDQGLQFLIQYYNGEERAKGNILERFSAQQFPDLHSELNLSSLELGDSALYFCASSAGQGLDNEQFFGPGTRLTVL.